The rows below give T cell receptor beta chains drawn from one sample of a study of multiple sclerosis patients with progressive multifocal leukoencephalopathy. Profiling relied on immunoSEQ multiplex PCR, and the TCRdb table lists in-frame clones only, not all of them. The table includes around 27,000 clones, around 91% detected once. Here the sequenced sample was PBMCs, taken from a patient treated with natalizumab. Receptors were obtained from a human donor with multiple sclerosis. The CDR3 runs from the conserved cysteine through the conserved F or W. Fields, in order: clone size, V gene, CDR3 length, J gene, D gene, CDR3 DNA, CDR3 protein. D genes are given only for firm matches. Clone size is given for some rows only: seen once, a few or many times, or a class if the clone is expanded.

>few|TRBV10-2|18|TRBJ1-6|TRBD1
TGCGCCAGCAGTGCCACCGGACAGGCGTCCCCCTATAATTCACCCCTCCACTTT
CASSATGQASPYNSPLHF
>NA|TRBV7-2|14|TRBJ1-2|TRBD1
TGTGCCAGCAGCTCCAGGGGGGCTGGTGGTGGCTACACCTTC
CASSSRGAGGGYTF
>NA|TRBV29-1|14|TRBJ1-1|TRBD1
TGCAGCGTTACATTAAGGACAGGAATCCCTGAAGCTTTCTTT
CSVTLRTGIPEAFF
>NA|TRBV4-1|13|TRBJ1-4|NA
TGCGCCAGCAGCCATTATCGGGGGGAAAAACTGTTTTTT
CASSHYRGEKLFF
>NA|TRBV30|14|TRBJ2-1|TRBD2
TGTGCCTGGAGTTTGGGTAGCGGGGCCAATGAGCAGTTCTTC
CAWSLGSGANEQFF
>NA|TRBV9|14|TRBJ1-1|NA
TGTGCCAGCAGCAAGTTGGTTGAGACCACTGAAGCTTTCTTT
CASSKLVETTEAFF
>few|TRBV7-9|13|TRBJ2-7|NA
TGTGCCAGCAGCTCGCTACAGGCCTACGAGCAGTACTTC
CASSSLQAYEQYF
>NA|TRBV14|14|TRBJ2-2|TRBD2
TGTGCCAGCAGCCAAGCGGGGGGTACCGGGGAGCTGTTTTTT
CASSQAGGTGELFF
>NA|TRBV19|17|TRBJ1-1|TRBD1
TGTGCCAGCTCCCCGAGACTGACCGGGACAGGGGGGACTGAAGCTTTCTTT
CASSPRLTGTGGTEAFF
>NA|TRBV19|17|TRBJ2-1|NA
TGTGCCAGTAGTAGGGTCCTTCTAGCAGGGGTAAGTGGTGAGCAGTTCTTC
CASSRVLLAGVSGEQFF